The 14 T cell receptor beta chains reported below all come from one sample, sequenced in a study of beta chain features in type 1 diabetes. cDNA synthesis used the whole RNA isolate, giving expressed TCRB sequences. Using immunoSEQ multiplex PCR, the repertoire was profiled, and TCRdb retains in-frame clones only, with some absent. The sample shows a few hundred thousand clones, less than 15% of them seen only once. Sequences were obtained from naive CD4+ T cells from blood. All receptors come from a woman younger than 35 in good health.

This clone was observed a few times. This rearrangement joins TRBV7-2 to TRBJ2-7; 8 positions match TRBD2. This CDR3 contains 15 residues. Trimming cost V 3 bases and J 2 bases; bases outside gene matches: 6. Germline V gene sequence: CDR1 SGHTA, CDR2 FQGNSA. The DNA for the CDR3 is TGTGCCAGCAGCTTCGGTTACGGGAGGGCCTACGAGCAGTACTTC. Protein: CASSFGYGRAYEQYF.

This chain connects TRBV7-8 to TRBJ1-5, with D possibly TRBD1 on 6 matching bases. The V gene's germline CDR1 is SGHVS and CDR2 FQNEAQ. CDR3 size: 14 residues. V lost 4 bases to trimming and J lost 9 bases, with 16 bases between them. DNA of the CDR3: TGTGCCAGCAGCTCTCGGGACACCCGCTCGCCCCAGCATTTT. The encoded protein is CASSSRDTRSPQHF.

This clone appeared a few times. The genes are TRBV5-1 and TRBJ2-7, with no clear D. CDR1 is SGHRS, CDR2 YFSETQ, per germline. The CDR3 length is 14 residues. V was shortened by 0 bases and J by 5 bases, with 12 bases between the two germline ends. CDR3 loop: CASSLAPVGHEQYF. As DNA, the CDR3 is TGCGCCAGCAGCTTGGCGCCAGTTGGGCACGAGCAGTACTTC. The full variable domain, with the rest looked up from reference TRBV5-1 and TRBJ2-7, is KAGVTQTPRYLIKTRGQQVTLSCSPISGHRSVSWYQQTPGQGLQFLFEYFSETQRNKGNFPGRFSGRQFSNSRSEMNVSTLELGDSALYLCASSLAPVGHEQYFGPGTRLTVT.

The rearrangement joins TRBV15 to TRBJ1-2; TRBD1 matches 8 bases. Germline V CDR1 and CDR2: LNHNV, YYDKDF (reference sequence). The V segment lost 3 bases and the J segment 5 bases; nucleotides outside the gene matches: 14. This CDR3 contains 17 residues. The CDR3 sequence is CATSRRATGEGGYGYTF. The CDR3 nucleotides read TGTGCCACCAGCAGGAGGGCGACAGGGGAGGGCGGGTATGGCTACACCTTC.

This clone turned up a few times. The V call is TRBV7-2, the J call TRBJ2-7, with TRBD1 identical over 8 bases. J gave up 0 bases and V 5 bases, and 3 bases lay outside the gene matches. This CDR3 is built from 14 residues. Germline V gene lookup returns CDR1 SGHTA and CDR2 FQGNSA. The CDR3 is CASSNDRGSYEQYF. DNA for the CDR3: TGTGCCAGCAGCAATGACAGGGGCTCCTACGAGCAGTACTTC.

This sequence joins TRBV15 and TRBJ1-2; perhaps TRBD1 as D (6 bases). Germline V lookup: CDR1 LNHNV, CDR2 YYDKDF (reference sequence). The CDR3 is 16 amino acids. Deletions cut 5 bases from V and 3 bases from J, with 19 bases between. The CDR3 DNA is TGTGCCACCAGCGAGGGGCGTCAGGGGAGCTACTATGGCTACACCTTC. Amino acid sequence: CATSEGRQGSYYGYTF.

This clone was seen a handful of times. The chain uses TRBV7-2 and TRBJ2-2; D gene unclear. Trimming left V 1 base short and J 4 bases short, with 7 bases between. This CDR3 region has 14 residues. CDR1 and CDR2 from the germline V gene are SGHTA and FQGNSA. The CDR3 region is CASSLGRTTGELFF. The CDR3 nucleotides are TGTGCCAGCAGCTTAGGGAGAACCACCGGGGAGCTGTTTTTT.

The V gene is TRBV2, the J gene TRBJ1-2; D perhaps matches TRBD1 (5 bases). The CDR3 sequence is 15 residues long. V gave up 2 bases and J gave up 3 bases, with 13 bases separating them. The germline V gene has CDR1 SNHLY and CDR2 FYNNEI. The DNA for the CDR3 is TGTGCCAGCAGTGAAAGGGGTGCAGGCGACTATGGCTACACCTTC. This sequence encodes CASSERGAGDYGYTF. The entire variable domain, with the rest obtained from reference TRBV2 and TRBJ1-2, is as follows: EPEVTQTPSHQVTQMGQEVILRCVPISNHLYFYWYRQILGQKVEFLVSFYNNEISEKSEIFDDQFSVERPDGSNFTLKIRSTKLEDSAMYFCASSERGAGDYGYTFGSGTRLTVV.

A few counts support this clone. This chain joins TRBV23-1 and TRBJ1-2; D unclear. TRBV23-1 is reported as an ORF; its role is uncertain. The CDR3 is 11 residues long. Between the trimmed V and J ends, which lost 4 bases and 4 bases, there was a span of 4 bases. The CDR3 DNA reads TGCGCCAGCAGTCCCCTCTATGGCTACACCTTC. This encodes CASSPLYGYTF.

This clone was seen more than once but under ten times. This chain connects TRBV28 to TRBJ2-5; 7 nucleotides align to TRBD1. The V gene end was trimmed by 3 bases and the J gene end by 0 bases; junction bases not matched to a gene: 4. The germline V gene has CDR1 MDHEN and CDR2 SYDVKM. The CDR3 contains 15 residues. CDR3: CASSFRGYYQETQYF. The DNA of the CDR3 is TGTGCCAGCAGTTTCAGGGGGTATTACCAAGAGACCCAGTACTTC.

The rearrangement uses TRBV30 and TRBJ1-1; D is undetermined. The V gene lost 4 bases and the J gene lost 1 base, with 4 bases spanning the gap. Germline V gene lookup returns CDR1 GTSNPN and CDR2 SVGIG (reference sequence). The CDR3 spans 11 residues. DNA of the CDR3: TGTGCCTGGATATGGAACACTGAAGCTTTCTTT. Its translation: CAWIWNTEAFF.

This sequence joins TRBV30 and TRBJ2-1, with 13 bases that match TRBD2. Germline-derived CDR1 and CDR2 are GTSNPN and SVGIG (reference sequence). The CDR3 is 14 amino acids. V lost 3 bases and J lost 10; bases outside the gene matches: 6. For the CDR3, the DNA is TGTGCCTGGAGCTTAGGACTAGCGGGAGACGAGCAGTTCTTC. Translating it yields CAWSLGLAGDEQFF.

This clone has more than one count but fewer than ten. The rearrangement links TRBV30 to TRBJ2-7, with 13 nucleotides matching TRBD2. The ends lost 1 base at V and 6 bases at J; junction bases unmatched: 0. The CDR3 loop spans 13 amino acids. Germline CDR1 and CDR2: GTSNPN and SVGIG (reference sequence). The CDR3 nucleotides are TGTGCCTGGAGTGGACTAGCGGGAGGCGAGCAGTACTTC. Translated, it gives CAWSGLAGGEQYF.

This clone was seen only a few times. Written as DNA, the CDR3 is TGTGCCGCCCACAGGGGCCCTTACGAGCAGTACTTC. Translation: CAAHRGPYEQYF. The V call is TRBV2, the J call TRBJ2-7; TRBD1 matches 7 bases. V lost 11 bases and J lost 4; bases outside the gene matches: 8. CDR1 SNHLY and CDR2 FYNNEI come from the germline V gene. There are 12 residues in the CDR3.